This T cell receptor beta chain emerged from a study of blood T cell repertoires in COVID-19. The CDR3 contains 14 residues. V shed 4 bases, J shed 4 bases, and the junction held 4 bases outside the gene matches. Germline V CDR1 and CDR2: SGHTS, YDEGEE. Sequenced by immunoSEQ multiplex PCR; TCRdb stores in-frame clones only, minus some. The table includes about 100,000 clones, 90% detected once. Specimen: peripheral blood. This receptor was taken from a man aged 45-60 years with acute or convalescent COVID-19. The gene calls are TRBV5-8 and TRBJ1-4; 7 bases are shared with TRBD1. The CDR3 region is CASSVQGDNEKLFF. CDR3 coding DNA: TGTGCCAGCAGCGTCCAGGGGGATAATGAAAAACTGTTTTTT.